This TCR beta chain comes out of a study of T cell changes during pregnancy in multiple sclerosis. Libraries were prepared by immunoSEQ multiplex PCR; TCRdb keeps only in-frame clonotypes and omits some of them. The sample has around 56,000 clones, 75% to 95% seen once. This CDR3 region has 13 residues. Per germline, CDR1 LGHNA and CDR2 YNFKEQ. V was cut by 1 base and J by 8 bases, with 9 bases left in between. This TCR was recovered from a female donor in good health, enrolled as a control in a pregnancy study. The chain joins TRBV4-2 to TRBJ2-1; no clear D gene. The sample consisted of peripheral blood, taken in the first trimester of pregnancy. The CDR3 coding sequence is TGTGCCAGCAGCCAAGGCCCGAGCGATGAGCAGTTCTTC. Translating gives CASSQGPSDEQFF.